This T cell receptor (beta chain) was recovered during a study of control samples from healthy donors and cancer patients. Repertoires were generated with immunoSEQ multiplex PCR, while TCRdb's copy carries only in-frame clones and drops some. Here the sample spans around 57,000 clones, approximately 90% being singletons. The V gene's germline CDR1 is LGHDT and CDR2 YNNKEL (reference sequence). The CDR3 totals 18 residues. V dropped 2 bases and J dropped 1; count of bases not matched to a gene: 8. This receptor was taken from a man younger than 45 with colorectal cancer. Sample: PBMCs. The chain combines TRBV3-1 (or the pseudogene TRBV3-2) with TRBJ1-1, with 12 positions matching TRBD1. CDR3 nucleotides: TGTGCCAGCAGCCAACCTCGGGGGACAGGGGGCGCGAACACTGAAGCTTTCTTT. Protein: CASSQPRGTGGANTEAFF.